This TCR beta chain stems from a study of T cell responses to AZD1222 COVID-19 vaccine. The CDR3 sequence is 13 residues long. The V and J ends lost 6 bases and 11 bases, in that order; junction bases with no gene match: 12. TCRdb's table, derived via immunoSEQ multiplex PCR, lists solely in-frame clones and lacks some. Of approximately 140,000 clones detected, roughly 94% appear once; the ten largest clones hold 0.95% to 1.5%. This TCR was recovered from an adult in good health. Specimen: peripheral blood, collected on day 0 of AZD1222 vaccination. The chain employs TRBV12-3 or TRBV12-4 and TRBJ1-1, with TRBD1 matching 7 bases. In DNA form, the CDR3 reads TGTGCCAGCAGGATAAGGACAGGTCGCTACGCTTTCTTT. Residues: CASRIRTGRYAFF.